Reported below is one T cell receptor (beta chain). No cognate antigen has been identified for it. The sample holds no much larger clone one base away, and base qualities are not on file. TCRbeta CDR3 regions were amplified from genomic DNA by means of the immunoSEQ Assay, a bias-controlled multiplex PCR. The authors processed their data as follows. The number of nucleated cells in each sample was estimated by amplification of reference gene primers within the assay. Sequence reads were collapsed and filtered to measure the absolute abundance of every unique TCRbeta CDR3 rearrangement. For each sample, productive Simpson clonality was calculated as the square root of Simpson's diversity index across productive rearrangements. TCRdb re-hosts the immuneACCESS table, in-frame sequences only. Its copies lack some clones; in the studies checked, an unresolved V gene accounts for under half of them, and the cause for the rest is not known. The V and J calls and the clone size are those of that table, but D and trimming were determined from the DNA. This sample is represented by roughly 240,000 clones; over 75% of them were singletons. The ten largest account for around 9.8% of the sample.

The CDR1 and CDR2 encoded by the germline V gene are SGHRS and YFSETQ. There are 15 amino acids in the CDR3, from cysteine to phenylalanine inclusive. This entry keeps only the CDR3 DNA: 45 bases, framed from base 1. Deletion took 4 bases off V and 0 bases off J, with a span of 13 bases between the germline ends. Enrolling through a virtual design, the prospective study's participants ranged in age from roughly 18 to 89 years and lived across about two dozen United States geographic areas. To assign participants to cohorts, the prospective study relied on clinical history that participants themselves reported in a screening survey and a study questionnaire. In the prospective study, mobile phlebotomists collected whole blood, serum and a nasopharyngeal or oropharyngeal swab from each participant. Over a 2-month period, participants in the prospective study had the option of providing additional blood draws and questionnaires. Before DNA extraction, blood samples from the prospective study were shipped at room temperature or frozen.

This sample stems from a study of blood T cell repertoires in COVID-19 (dated by TCRdb to between 2020 and 2021). For context, the study as a whole: Samples covering the acute and convalescent phases of COVID-19 were provided by collaborators in the United States, Italy and Spain. The prospective study material was composed of cDNA or gDNA derived from T cells, B-cell-depleted T cells, or PBMCs. The dataset comprised deeply sampled blood TCRbeta repertoires from subjects exposed to, actively infected with, or recovered from COVID-19. A freely available public database, intended as a resource for researchers studying the immune response to SARS-CoV-2, is where the repertoires were released. The samples were drawn from the first 160 participants of the ongoing ImmuneRACE study and from 950 to 1,500 subjects provided by 6 global collaborators. The sample metadata nearly always contained a de-identified subject ID, COVID-19 status, age in years and sex. Where available, HLA class I and class II types were obtained from metadata supplied by the sample provider rather than from assay-based typing. Broad study findings and their caveats: How much clinical and demographic metadata was included differed by source and by participant, and the metadata was provided uncurated.

In this chain, TRBV5-1 is recombined with TRBJ1-1, with no D gene named confidently. The TCR originated in a woman between 50 and 59 years old with acute COVID-19. The sequenced sample consisted of PBMCs or T cells enriched from blood (not recorded which). The nucleotide sequence is given as TGCGCCAGCAGCGGGGAGCAGGCCGTGAACACTGAAGCTTTCTTT. This codes for CASSGEQAVNTEAFF. Full variable domain (CDR3 extended with the reference TRBV5-1 and TRBJ1-1 proteins): KAGVTQTPRYLIKTRGQQVTLSCSPISGHRSVSWYQQTPGQGLQFLFEYFSETQRNKGNFPGRFSGRQFSNSRSEMNVSTLELGDSALYLCASSGEQAVNTEAFFGQGTRLTVV.